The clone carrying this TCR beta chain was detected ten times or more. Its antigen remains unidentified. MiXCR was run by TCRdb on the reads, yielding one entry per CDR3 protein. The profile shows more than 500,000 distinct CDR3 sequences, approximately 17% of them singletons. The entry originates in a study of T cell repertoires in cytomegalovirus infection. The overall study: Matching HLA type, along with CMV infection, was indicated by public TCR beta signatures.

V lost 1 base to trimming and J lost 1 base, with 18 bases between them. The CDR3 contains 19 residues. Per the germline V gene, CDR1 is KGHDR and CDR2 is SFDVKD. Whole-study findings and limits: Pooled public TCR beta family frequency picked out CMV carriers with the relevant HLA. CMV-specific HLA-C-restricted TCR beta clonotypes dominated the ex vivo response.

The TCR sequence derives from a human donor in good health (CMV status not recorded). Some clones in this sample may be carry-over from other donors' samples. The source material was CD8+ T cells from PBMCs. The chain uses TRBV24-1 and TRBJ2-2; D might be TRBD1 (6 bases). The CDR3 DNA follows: TGTGCCACCAGTGATTTAGAACAGGGAATCTTAAGGAACACCGGGGAGCTGTTTTTT. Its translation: CATSDLEQGILRNTGELFF.